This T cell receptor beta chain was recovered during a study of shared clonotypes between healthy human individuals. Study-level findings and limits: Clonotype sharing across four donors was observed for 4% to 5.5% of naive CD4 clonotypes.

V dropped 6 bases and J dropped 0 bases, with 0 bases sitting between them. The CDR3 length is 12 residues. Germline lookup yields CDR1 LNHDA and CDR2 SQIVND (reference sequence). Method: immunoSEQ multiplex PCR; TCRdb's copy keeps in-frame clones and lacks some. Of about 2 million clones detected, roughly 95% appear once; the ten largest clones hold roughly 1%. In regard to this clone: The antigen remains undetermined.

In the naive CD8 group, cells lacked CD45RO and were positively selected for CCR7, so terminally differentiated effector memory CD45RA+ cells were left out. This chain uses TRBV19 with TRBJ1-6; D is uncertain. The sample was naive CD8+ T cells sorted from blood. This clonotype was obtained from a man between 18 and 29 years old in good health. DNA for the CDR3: TGTGCCAGTAGCTCCTATAATTCACCCCTCCACTTT. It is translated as CASSSYNSPLHF.